This record covers a single T cell receptor (beta chain). The record originates from a study of blood T cell repertoires in COVID-19. Clones were sequenced by immunoSEQ multiplex PCR, and TCRdb holds only the in-frame ones, with some missing. The sample contains more than 200,000 clones, just over 85% of which appear only once. The CDR3 extends over 15 amino acids. Trimming removed 4 bases at V and 8 bases at J, with 20 bases between. Germline V lookup: CDR1 LGHDT, CDR2 YNNKEL (reference sequence). The rearrangement uses TRBV3-1 (or the pseudogene TRBV3-2) and TRBJ1-2; no clear D gene. The sequenced sample consisted of peripheral blood. The TCR was taken from a man older than 75 with acute or convalescent COVID-19. The CDR3 reads CASSPLTPQMSGYTF. The CDR3 DNA is TGTGCCAGCAGCCCATTGACACCTCAGATGTCGGGCTACACCTTC.